Detailed here is one TCR beta chain. What it binds is unknown. The sample is drawn from a study of cytomegalovirus exposure and HLA in healthy donors. General study findings and limits: Generally TCR sequences proved uncommon, though certain public TCRs appeared in numerous donors. Presence/absence analyses treated sequencing depth as roughly uniform across donors. Sequencing likely produced, as an artifact, a cluster of highly shared sequence variants.

Each donor was healthy, and each was a bone marrow donor. 13 Jbeta primers and 60 Vbeta primers were used for the PCR. The assay was immunoSEQ multiplex PCR, and TCRdb's table has in-frame clones only and misses some. The specimen's table records roughly 120,000 clones. The clonotype originates from a man aged 25 to 40 in good health and CMV-seronegative. Sequencing used PBMCs.

This CDR3 is CASAPEGTSAGELFF. In DNA form, the CDR3 reads TGCGCCAGCGCCCCTGAGGGGACTAGCGCCGGGGAGCTGTTTTTT. This chain links TRBV5-1 with TRBJ2-2; 10 bases line up with TRBD2. CDR3 length: 15 amino acids. CDR1 is SGHRS and CDR2 is YFSETQ in the germline V gene. Trimming took 7 bases from V and 6 from J; bases not matched to a gene: 9.